This entry lists 30 T cell receptor beta chains sequenced from one sample in a study of cytomegalovirus exposure and HLA in healthy donors. The PCR contained 60 Vbeta and 13 Jbeta primers. Using immunoSEQ multiplex PCR, the repertoire was profiled, and TCRdb retains in-frame clones only, with some absent. The table includes approximately 150,000 clones, over 80% detected once. The specimen sequenced was PBMCs. All receptors derive from a woman aged 30 to 39 in good health and CMV-seronegative.

The V and J genes are TRBV15 and TRBJ2-1; TRBD2 agrees at 12 bases. Germline loops: CDR1 LNHNV, CDR2 YYDKDF (reference sequence). The CDR3 spans 16 residues. The trim removed 1 base at V and 10 bases at J, leaving 8 bases unmatched. Here the CDR3 DNA reads TGTGCCACCAGCAGAGGTTGGACTAGCGGGATTTGCGAGCAGTTCTTC. Translated, it gives CATSRGWTSGICEQFF.

The chain employs TRBV7-8 and TRBJ2-1, with 7 bases identical to TRBD2. V shed 2 bases, J shed 2 bases, and the junction held 9 bases outside the gene matches. The CDR3 extends over 17 amino acids. The germline V gene encodes CDR1 SGHVS and CDR2 FQNEAQ. The DNA of the CDR3 is TGTGCCAGCAGCTTAAACCCAAGAAGCGGGACCTACAATGAGCAGTTCTTC. Its protein is CASSLNPRSGTYNEQFF.

The CDR3 sequence: CASSLGQESYNEQFF. The DNA of the CDR3 is TGTGCCAGCAGCTTGGGACAGGAAAGCTACAATGAGCAGTTCTTC. The chain recombines TRBV5-4 with TRBJ2-1; D perhaps matches TRBD1 (6 bases). V dropped 0 bases and J dropped 3 bases, with 10 bases sitting between them. The germline gives CDR1 SGHNT, CDR2 YYREEE (reference sequence). The CDR3 loop spans 15 amino acids.

V and J are TRBV9 and TRBJ2-1; 7 nucleotides match TRBD1. CDR1 is SGDLS, CDR2 YYNGEE, per germline. CDR3 length: 16 amino acids. V trimming: 2 bases; J trimming: 4 bases; junction bases outside the gene matches: 9. The CDR3 loop reads CASSVKVRGSYNEQFF. The CDR3 DNA reads TGTGCCAGCAGCGTCAAGGTCAGGGGGTCTTACAATGAGCAGTTCTTC.

V gene TRBV7-9 combines with J gene TRBJ2-1, with a tentative D call TRBD2 (6 bases). V was cut by 0 bases and J by 10 bases, with 19 bases left in between. The CDR3 extends over 16 amino acids. Germline V gene lookup returns CDR1 SEHNR and CDR2 FQNEAQ (reference sequence). DNA of the CDR3: TGTGCCAGCAGCTTAGCTGGGGACTCCTCCAAACCGGAGCAGTTCTTC. Its protein is CASSLAGDSSKPEQFF.

The V gene is TRBV5-6, the J gene TRBJ2-7, with D perhaps matching TRBD2 (5 bases). V lost 4 bases and J lost 6, with 17 bases in between. There are 14 residues in the CDR3. Looked up from germline, CDR1 is SGHDT and CDR2 is YYEEEE. The CDR3 loop reads CASSPELSVREQYF. The CDR3 nucleotides read TGTGCCAGCAGCCCCGAACTTAGCGTACGCGAGCAGTACTTC.

The chain employs TRBV7-2 and TRBJ2-4, with D tentatively TRBD1 (5 bases). V was trimmed by 2 bases and J by 6 bases, leaving 8 bases between them. The CDR3 is 13 amino acids. Germline lookup yields CDR1 SGHTA and CDR2 FQGNSA. CDR3 sequence: CASSLIQGNIQYF. As DNA, the CDR3 is TGTGCCAGCAGCTTAATCCAGGGAAACATTCAGTACTTC.

The gene calls are TRBV6-6 and TRBJ1-1; possibly TRBD1 for D (6 bases). Trimming left V 5 bases short and J 7 bases short, with 23 bases between. The V gene's germline CDR1 is MNHNY and CDR2 SVGAGI (reference sequence). The length of the CDR3 is 16 residues. The CDR3: CASSPQRGTYDYEAFF. CDR3 coding DNA: TGTGCCAGCAGTCCCCAAAGGGGGACCTACGACTATGAAGCTTTCTTT.

The chain has TRBV7-9 and TRBJ2-3; the match to TRBD1 covers 10 bases. V gave up 1 base and J gave up 4 bases; unmatched junction bases: 2. Germline V gives CDR1 SEHNR, CDR2 FQNEAQ (reference sequence). This CDR3 is 15 amino acids long. DNA for the CDR3: TGTGCCAGCAGCTTAGTGGGGACAGGGGCAGATACGCAGTATTTT. Amino acids: CASSLVGTGADTQYF.

The rearrangement joins TRBV30 to TRBJ1-5; D not certain. Looked up from germline, CDR1 is GTSNPN and CDR2 is SVGIG (reference sequence). The CDR3 has 13 residues. V was trimmed by 1 base and J by 6 bases, leaving 10 bases between them. The CDR3 region is CAWSASGSQPQHF. CDR3 sequence (DNA): TGTGCCTGGAGTGCCTCGGGGAGTCAGCCCCAGCATTTT.

The rearrangement uses TRBV6-1 and TRBJ2-3; 7 bases are shared with TRBD2. The CDR3 loop spans 15 amino acids. Germline V CDR1 and CDR2: MNHNS, SASEGT. Trimming took 0 bases from V and 2 from J; bases not matched to a gene: 2. CDR3 sequence: CASSEAGRDTDTQYF. The CDR3 region has the DNA TGTGCCAGCAGTGAAGCGGGGAGGGACACAGATACGCAGTATTTT.

The J gene is TRBJ2-7, the V gene TRBV11-2; D might be TRBD1 (6 bases). CDR1 and CDR2 from the germline V gene are SGHAT and FQNNGV. This CDR3 region has 15 residues. V dropped 6 bases and J dropped 0 bases, with 15 bases sitting between them. The CDR3 DNA reads as TGTGCCAGCAGTTTTACGGAGACAGGCTCCTACGAGCAGTACTTC. Amino acid sequence: CASSFTETGSYEQYF.

The chain recombines TRBV4-3 with TRBJ1-6; TRBD1 aligns across 11 bases. J gave up 7 bases and V 2 bases, and 7 bases lay outside the gene matches. CDR3 size: 17 residues. Germline V gives CDR1 LGHNA, CDR2 YSLEER. In DNA form, the CDR3 reads TGCGCCAGCAGCCAAAGGACAGGGGGCTTCCGAAATTCACCCCTCCACTTT. Amino acids: CASSQRTGGFRNSPLHF.

This clone came up a few times. The V gene is TRBV10-2, the J gene TRBJ2-1, with 9 bases aligning to TRBD1. This CDR3 is 16 amino acids long. Trimming took 3 bases from V and 8 from J; bases not matched to a gene: 11. Germline lookup yields CDR1 WSHSY and CDR2 SAAADI. CDR3 amino acids: CASSDRPGQGPYEQFF. The CDR3 nucleotides read TGCGCCAGCAGTGACCGGCCGGGACAGGGTCCCTATGAGCAGTTCTTC.

The chain links TRBV21-1 to TRBJ2-4; no check of the table's D call, TRBD2, against the DNA was made. TRBV21-1 is shown as a pseudogene. This CDR3 contains 18 residues. In nucleotides, the CDR3 is TGTGCCAGCAGACGGACTAGCGGGAGGGCCTGGTCCAAAAACATTCAGTACTTC. Amino acids: CASRRTSGRAWSKNIQYF.

This clone came up a few times. This sequence joins TRBV6-5 and TRBJ2-2; perhaps TRBD2 as D (6 bases). Germline CDR1 and CDR2: MNHEY and SVGAGI. Trimming cost V 6 bases and J 7 bases, with 18 bases left between them. The CDR3 sequence is 15 residues long. CDR3 sequence reads: CASSRGAAQGGELFF. CDR3 sequence (DNA): TGTGCCAGCAGCCGCGGGGCAGCGCAAGGCGGGGAGCTGTTTTTT.

This chain links TRBV30 with TRBJ2-7, with 10 bases identical to TRBD1. The CDR3 covers 13 residues. Germline V gene data show CDR1 as GTSNPN and CDR2 as SVGIG (reference sequence). The V segment lost 1 base and the J segment 7 bases; nucleotides outside the gene matches: 4. CDR3 sequence (DNA): TGTGCCTGGAGTGAAGACAGGGGGCGGGAGCAGTACTTC. This encodes CAWSEDRGREQYF.

This rearrangement joins TRBV11-3 to TRBJ2-1, with a tentative D call TRBD2 (6 bases). The ends were cut back, 5 bases at V and 2 bases at J, with 13 bases in the middle. In germline, CDR1 is SGHNT, CDR2 YENEEA. The CDR3 length is 15 residues. This CDR3 reads CASSPGVGAYNEQFF. DNA of the CDR3: TGTGCCAGCAGCCCGGGGGTAGGTGCCTACAATGAGCAGTTCTTC.

The rearrangement links TRBV5-6 to TRBJ1-1; D unclear. The V end was cut by 5 bases, the J end by 6 bases, with 14 bases between. The CDR3 spans 13 residues. The germline V gene encodes CDR1 SGHDT and CDR2 YYEEEE. The CDR3 DNA reads as TGTGCCAGCAGGATCGGGGTAACCGCTGAAGCTTTCTTT. Translation gives CASRIGVTAEAFF.

This sequence joins TRBV7-3 and TRBJ1-6; the D gene is possibly TRBD1 (5 bases). V lost 1 base to trimming and J lost 10 bases, with 11 bases between them. This CDR3 is built from 14 residues. Looked up from germline, CDR1 is SGHTA and CDR2 is FQGTGA. The CDR3 DNA sequence: TGTGCCAGCAGCTTAAATCCCCAGGGATCACCCCTCCACTTT. It yields the protein CASSLNPQGSPLHF.

This clone was seen a single time. This chain links TRBV5-1 with TRBJ2-1, with D possibly matching TRBD2 (5 bases). V lost 2 bases and J 1 base, leaving 13 bases between the germline ends. Germline values: CDR1 SGHRS, CDR2 YFSETQ. The CDR3 sequence is 16 residues long. CDR3 loop: CASSFRRGPSYNEQFF. Here the CDR3 DNA reads TGCGCCAGCAGCTTTAGGAGAGGGCCTTCCTACAATGAGCAGTTCTTC.

This clone has only a few counts. This chain connects TRBV6-6 to TRBJ1-4; no clear D. Germline V CDR1 and CDR2: MNHNY, SVGAGI (reference sequence). The ends were cut back, 2 bases at V and 3 bases at J, with 7 bases in the middle. The length of the CDR3 is 14 residues. The CDR3: CASSYGQSNEKLFF. The DNA of the CDR3 is TGTGCCAGCAGTTACGGGCAGTCTAATGAAAAACTGTTTTTT.

The chain uses TRBV30 and TRBJ1-2; perhaps TRBD1 as D (5 bases). The V and J ends lost 0 bases and 2 bases respectively, with 22 bases between them. The CDR3 consists of 18 residues. Germline V gene sequence: CDR1 GTSNPN, CDR2 SVGIG (reference sequence). The CDR3 DNA sequence: TGTGCCTGGAGTGTACCGACAGTTTCCCCACAAATCAACTATGGCTACACCTTC. Translated, it gives CAWSVPTVSPQINYGYTF.

About this clone: A read error may produce the germline difference seen at one junction end. This rearrangement joins TRBV7-9 to TRBJ1-1; D ambiguous. Germline V lookup: CDR1 SEHNR, CDR2 FQNEAQ (reference sequence). The CDR3 sequence is 17 residues long. The CDR3 here is CSSSLDGDPWMNTEAFF. In DNA, the CDR3 is TGTTCCAGCAGCTTAGACGGGGATCCGTGGATGAACACTGAAGCTTTCTTT.

This clone appeared a few times. V and J are TRBV5-4 and TRBJ1-1, with 7 bases lining up with TRBD1. This CDR3 has 14 amino acids. The trim removed 4 bases at V and 2 bases at J, leaving 5 bases unmatched. Germline loops: CDR1 SGHNT, CDR2 YYREEE (reference sequence). The CDR3 coding sequence is TGTGCCAGCAGCACGGGACAGAAAAACACTGAAGCTTTCTTT. Translation: CASSTGQKNTEAFF.

The rearrangement joins TRBV4-1 to TRBJ2-6, with 8 bases lining up with TRBD2. V dropped 1 base and J dropped 0; count of bases not matched to a gene: 14. CDR1 and CDR2 from the germline V gene are MGHRA and YSYEKL. The CDR3 extends over 21 amino acids. The CDR3 nucleotides read TGCGCCAGCAGCCAAGCCAGCGGGAGACGGGATCGTGGCTCTGGGGCCAACGTCCTGACTTTC. Translated: CASSQASGRRDRGSGANVLTF.

The J gene is TRBJ1-5, the V gene TRBV7-2, with D possibly being TRBD1 (5 bases). The CDR3 consists of 14 residues. V was shortened by 5 bases and J by 12 bases, with 20 bases between the two germline ends. Germline-derived CDR1 and CDR2 are SGHTA and FQGNSA. The DNA for the CDR3 is TGTGCCAGCAGCCCTCTCGGAGGGGCCCTGGACCAGCATTTT. Its protein product is CASSPLGGALDQHF.

The chain couples TRBV5-1 to TRBJ2-7; TRBD2 aligns across 7 bases. The V and J ends lost 2 bases and 3 bases, in that order; junction bases with no gene match: 8. This CDR3 contains 15 residues. CDR1 and CDR2 from the germline V gene are SGHRS and YFSETQ. In nucleotides, the CDR3 is TGCGCCAGCAGCTTCAAGGCGGGGGAAGTCTACGAGCAGTACTTC. Translation gives CASSFKAGEVYEQYF.

This clone was observed a few times. The V gene is TRBV30, the J gene TRBJ1-1; D gene uncertain. The germline gives CDR1 GTSNPN, CDR2 SVGIG (reference sequence). This CDR3 contains 12 residues. Deletions cut 4 bases from V and 5 bases from J, with 11 bases between. This chain's CDR3 is CAWKGVFTEAFF. For the CDR3, the DNA is TGTGCCTGGAAGGGAGTTTTTACTGAAGCTTTCTTT.

V gene TRBV5-4 combines with J gene TRBJ2-5, with D perhaps TRBD2 (5 bases). Deletions cut 4 bases from V and 0 bases from J, with 16 bases between. The germline V gene has CDR1 SGHNT and CDR2 YYREEE (reference sequence). This CDR3 is built from 16 residues. This CDR3 is CASSPAQRRHQETQYF. CDR3 sequence (DNA): TGTGCCAGCAGCCCCGCCCAGCGGAGGCACCAAGAGACCCAGTACTTC.